One and the same sample provided the 3 T cell receptor beta chains below, sequenced in a study of cytomegalovirus exposure and HLA in healthy donors. The PCR employed 60 Vbeta primers together with 13 Jbeta primers. Profiling relied on immunoSEQ multiplex PCR, and the TCRdb table lists in-frame clones only, not all of them. The table shows about 140,000 clones, with 70% to 80% occurring only once. Sequencing was performed on PBMCs. These TCRs come from a man aged 25-45 years in good health and CMV-seronegative.

The table lists this clone with a few counts. The rearrangement links TRBV6-4 to TRBJ2-2; 10 nucleotides match TRBD1. With V trimmed by 3 bases and J by 3 bases, 1 base remained unmatched. Germline V gene lookup returns CDR1 MRHNA and CDR2 SNTAGT. The CDR3 length is 15 residues. CDR3 coding DNA: TGTGCCAGCAGTGAGACAGGGGGCTACACCGGGGAGCTGTTTTTT. The encoded protein is CASSETGGYTGELFF.

This clone was observed a single time. V usage is TRBV9 and J usage is TRBJ2-7; 9 nucleotides align to TRBD2. Unmatched junction bases numbered 3, after V lost 0 bases and J lost 5 bases. Germline CDR1 SGDLS, CDR2 YYNGEE. This CDR3 is built from 14 residues. The CDR3 spells CASSVGAGGHEQYF. Written as DNA, the CDR3 is TGTGCCAGCAGCGTAGGAGCGGGAGGCCACGAGCAGTACTTC.

This chain uses TRBV18 with TRBJ1-5, with D perhaps TRBD1 (6 bases). The CDR3 contains 14 residues. The V end lost 3 bases, the J end lost 9 bases, and 15 bases lay between the germline ends. Per germline, CDR1 KGHSH and CDR2 LQKENI. The CDR3, as DNA: TGTGCCAGCTCACCCGGGGGGGGGCTTCTGCCCCAGCATTTT. Amino acid sequence: CASSPGGGLLPQHF.